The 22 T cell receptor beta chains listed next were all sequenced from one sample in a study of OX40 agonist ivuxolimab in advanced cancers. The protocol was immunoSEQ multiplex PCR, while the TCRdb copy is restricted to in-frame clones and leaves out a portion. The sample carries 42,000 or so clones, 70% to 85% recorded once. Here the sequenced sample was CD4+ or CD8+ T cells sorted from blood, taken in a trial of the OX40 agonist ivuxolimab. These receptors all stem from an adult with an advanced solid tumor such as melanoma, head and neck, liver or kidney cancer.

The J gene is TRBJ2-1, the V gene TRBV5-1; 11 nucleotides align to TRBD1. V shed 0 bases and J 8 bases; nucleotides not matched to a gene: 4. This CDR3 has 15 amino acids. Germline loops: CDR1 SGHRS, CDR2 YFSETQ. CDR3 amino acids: CASSLAGTGGDEQFF. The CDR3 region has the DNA TGCGCCAGCAGCTTGGCAGGGACAGGGGGAGATGAGCAGTTCTTC.

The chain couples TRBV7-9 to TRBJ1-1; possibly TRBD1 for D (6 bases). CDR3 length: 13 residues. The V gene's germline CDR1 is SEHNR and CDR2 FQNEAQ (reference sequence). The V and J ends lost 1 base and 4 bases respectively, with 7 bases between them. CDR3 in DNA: TGTGCCAGCAGCTTAGACAGGGTCACTGAAGCTTTCTTT. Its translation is CASSLDRVTEAFF.

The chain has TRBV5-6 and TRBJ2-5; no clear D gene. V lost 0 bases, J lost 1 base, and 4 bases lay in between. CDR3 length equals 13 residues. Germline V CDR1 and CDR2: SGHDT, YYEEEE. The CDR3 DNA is TGTGCCAGCAGCTTGGATGGCCAAGAGACCCAGTACTTC. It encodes CASSLDGQETQYF.

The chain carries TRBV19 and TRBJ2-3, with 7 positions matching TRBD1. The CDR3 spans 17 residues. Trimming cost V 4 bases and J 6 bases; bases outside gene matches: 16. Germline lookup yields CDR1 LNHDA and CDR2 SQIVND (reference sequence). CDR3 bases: TGTGCCAGTAGTAACCGACAGGGATGGAGCCTGGTGGATACGCAGTATTTT. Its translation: CASSNRQGWSLVDTQYF.

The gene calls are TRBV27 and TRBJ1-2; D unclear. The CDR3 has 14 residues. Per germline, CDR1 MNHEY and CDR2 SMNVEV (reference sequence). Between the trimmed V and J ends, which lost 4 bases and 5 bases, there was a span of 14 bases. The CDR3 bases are TGTGCCAGCAGTTCCCCAAATGGACCTTATGGCTACACCTTC. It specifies CASSSPNGPYGYTF.

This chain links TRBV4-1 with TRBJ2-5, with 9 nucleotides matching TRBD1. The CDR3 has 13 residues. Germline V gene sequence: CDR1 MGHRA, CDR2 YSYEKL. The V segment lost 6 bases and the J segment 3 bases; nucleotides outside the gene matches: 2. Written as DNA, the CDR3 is TGCGCCAGCAGAAGGACAGGGGAAGAGACCCAGTACTTC. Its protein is CASRRTGEETQYF.

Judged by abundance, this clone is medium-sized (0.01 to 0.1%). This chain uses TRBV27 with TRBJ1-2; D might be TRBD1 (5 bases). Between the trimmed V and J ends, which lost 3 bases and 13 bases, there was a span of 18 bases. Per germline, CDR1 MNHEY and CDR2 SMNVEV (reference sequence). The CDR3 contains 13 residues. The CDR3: CASSFGQGLHITF. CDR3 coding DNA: TGTGCCAGCAGTTTCGGGCAGGGCCTCCATATCACCTTC.

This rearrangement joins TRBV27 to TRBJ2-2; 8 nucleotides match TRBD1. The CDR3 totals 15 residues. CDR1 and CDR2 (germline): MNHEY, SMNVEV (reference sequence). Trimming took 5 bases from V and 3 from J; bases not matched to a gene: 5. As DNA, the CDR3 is TGTGCCAGCAGTACGACAGGGGCGTACACCGGGGAGCTGTTTTTT. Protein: CASSTTGAYTGELFF.

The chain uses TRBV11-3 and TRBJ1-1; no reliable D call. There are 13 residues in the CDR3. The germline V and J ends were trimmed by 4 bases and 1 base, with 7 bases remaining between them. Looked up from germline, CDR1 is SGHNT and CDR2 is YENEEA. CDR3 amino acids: CASSSLQNTEAFF. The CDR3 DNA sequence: TGTGCCAGCAGCTCGTTACAGAACACTGAAGCTTTCTTT.

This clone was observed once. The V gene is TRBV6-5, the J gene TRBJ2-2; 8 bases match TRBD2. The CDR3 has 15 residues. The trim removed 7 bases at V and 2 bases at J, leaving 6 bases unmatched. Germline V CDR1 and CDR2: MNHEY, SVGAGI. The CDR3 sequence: CASTGGAPNTGELFF. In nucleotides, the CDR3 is TGTGCCAGCACCGGGGGGGCACCTAACACCGGGGAGCTGTTTTTT.

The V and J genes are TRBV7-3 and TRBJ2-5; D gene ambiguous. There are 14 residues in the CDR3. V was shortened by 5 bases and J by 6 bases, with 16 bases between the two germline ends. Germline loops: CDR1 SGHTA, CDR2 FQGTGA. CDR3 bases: TGTGCCAGCAGCCCGGGTGCTGGGATGCAGACCCAGTACTTC. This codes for CASSPGAGMQTQYF.

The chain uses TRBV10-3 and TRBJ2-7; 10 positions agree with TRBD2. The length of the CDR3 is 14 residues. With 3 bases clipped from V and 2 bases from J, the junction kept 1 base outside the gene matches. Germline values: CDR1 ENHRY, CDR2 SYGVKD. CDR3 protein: CAISDSGRPYEQYF. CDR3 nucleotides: TGTGCCATCAGTGATAGCGGGAGGCCCTACGAGCAGTACTTC.

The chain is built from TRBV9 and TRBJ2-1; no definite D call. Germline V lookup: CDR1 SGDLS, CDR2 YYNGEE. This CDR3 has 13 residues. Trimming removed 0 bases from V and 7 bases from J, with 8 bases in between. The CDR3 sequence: CASSVDGWNEQFF. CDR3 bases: TGTGCCAGCAGCGTAGATGGTTGGAATGAGCAGTTCTTC.

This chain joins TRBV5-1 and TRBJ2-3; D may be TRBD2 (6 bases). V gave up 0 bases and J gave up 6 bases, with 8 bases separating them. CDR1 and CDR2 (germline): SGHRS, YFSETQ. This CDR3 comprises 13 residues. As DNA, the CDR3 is TGCGCCAGCAGCTTGGTTGGGAGGGATACGCAGTATTTT. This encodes CASSLVGRDTQYF.

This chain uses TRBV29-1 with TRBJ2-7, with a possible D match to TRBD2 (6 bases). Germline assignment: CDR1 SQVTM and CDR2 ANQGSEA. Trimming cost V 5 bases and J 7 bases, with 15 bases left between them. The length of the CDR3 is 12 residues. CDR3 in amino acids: CSVSSSGREQYF. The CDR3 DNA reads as TGCAGCGTTAGTTCTTCAGGGAGGGAGCAGTACTTC.

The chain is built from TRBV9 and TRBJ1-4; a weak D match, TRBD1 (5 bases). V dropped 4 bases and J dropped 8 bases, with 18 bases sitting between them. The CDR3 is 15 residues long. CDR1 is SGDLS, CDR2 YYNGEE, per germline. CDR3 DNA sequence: TGTGCCAGCAGCCCACGAGGGGCCCTGGAAGAAAAACTGTTTTTT. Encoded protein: CASSPRGALEEKLFF.

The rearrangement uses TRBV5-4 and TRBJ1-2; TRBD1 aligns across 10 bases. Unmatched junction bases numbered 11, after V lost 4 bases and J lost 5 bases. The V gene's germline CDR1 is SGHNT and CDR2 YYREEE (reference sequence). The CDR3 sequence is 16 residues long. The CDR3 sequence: CASSRTGGVVMYGYTF. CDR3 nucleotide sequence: TGTGCCAGCAGCCGGACAGGGGGAGTGGTGATGTATGGCTACACCTTC.

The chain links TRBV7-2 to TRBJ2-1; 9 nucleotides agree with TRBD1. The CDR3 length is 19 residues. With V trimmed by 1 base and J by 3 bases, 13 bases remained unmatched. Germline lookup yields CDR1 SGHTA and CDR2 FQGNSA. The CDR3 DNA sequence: TGTGCCAGCAGCTTAGTTGGGACCGGGACAGGGTCTCTCTACAATGAGCAGTTCTTC. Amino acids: CASSLVGTGTGSLYNEQFF.

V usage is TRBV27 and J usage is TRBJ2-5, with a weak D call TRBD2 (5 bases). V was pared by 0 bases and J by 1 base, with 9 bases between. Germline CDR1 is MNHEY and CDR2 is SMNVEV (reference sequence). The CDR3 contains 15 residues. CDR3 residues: CASSLSNGVQETQYF. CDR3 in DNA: TGTGCCAGCAGTTTATCTAACGGGGTCCAAGAGACCCAGTACTTC.

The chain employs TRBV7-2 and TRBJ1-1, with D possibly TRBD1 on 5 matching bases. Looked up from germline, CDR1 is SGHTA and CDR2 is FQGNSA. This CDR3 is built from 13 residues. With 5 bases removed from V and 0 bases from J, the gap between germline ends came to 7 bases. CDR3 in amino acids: CASSQQVNTEAFF. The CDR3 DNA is TGTGCCAGCAGCCAACAGGTGAACACTGAAGCTTTCTTT.

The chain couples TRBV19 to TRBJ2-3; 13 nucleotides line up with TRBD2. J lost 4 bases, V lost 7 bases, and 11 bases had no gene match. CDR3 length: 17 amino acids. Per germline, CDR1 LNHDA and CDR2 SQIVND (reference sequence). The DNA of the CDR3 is TGTGCCAGTACAAGGACTAGCGGGAGAATCGGTCCAGATACGCAGTATTTT. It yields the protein CASTRTSGRIGPDTQYF.

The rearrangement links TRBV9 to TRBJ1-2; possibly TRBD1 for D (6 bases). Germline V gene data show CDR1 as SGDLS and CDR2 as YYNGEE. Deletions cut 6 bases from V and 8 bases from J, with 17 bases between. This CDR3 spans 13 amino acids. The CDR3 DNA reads TGTGCCAGCACCCCTGGGGCGGGGGCCGGCTACACCTTC. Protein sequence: CASTPGAGAGYTF.